This TCR beta chain is drawn from a study of cytomegalovirus exposure and HLA in healthy donors. In the case of this clone: Relative to the germline gene, one junction end is altered; a read error may explain this.

The PCR employed 60 Vbeta primers together with 13 Jbeta primers. The data were produced by immunoSEQ multiplex PCR, yet TCRdb's version contains in-frame clones alone and is incomplete. This sample's table has tens of thousands of clones. The germline V gene has CDR1 SSHAT and CDR2 FNYEAQ (reference sequence). The CDR3 is made up of 15 amino acids. The V gene is TRBV7-7, the J gene TRBJ1-4; perhaps TRBD1 as D (5 bases). This receptor was taken from a woman aged 60-75 years in good health and CMV-seronegative. The sequencing input was PBMCs. CDR3 amino acids: CASSPRGGGGEKLFF. The CDR3 DNA is TGTGCTAGCAGCCCACGTGGGGGGGGTGGGGAAAAACTGTTTTTT.